A selection of T cell receptor beta chains follows, all from one sample in a study of blood T cell repertoires in COVID-19. Profiled with immunoSEQ multiplex PCR; TCRdb holds only in-frame clones, not every one. The table records some 240,000 clones, around 83% of them present only once. Sequenced sample: peripheral blood. The source is a woman older than 75 with acute or convalescent COVID-19. CDR3s include the opening cysteine and the closing phenylalanine or tryptophan. The D gene is left open where the match is weak. Expanded clones are given a class, and other clones once, few, many or no size at all.

D gene: -
V gene: TRBV7-9
clone size: -
J gene: TRBJ2-7
CDR3 protein: CASSFGGLLYEQYF
CDR3 DNA: TGTGCCAGCAGCTTCGGGGGGCTCCTCTACGAGCAGTACTTC

D gene: TRBD2
V gene: TRBV7-3
clone size: -
J gene: TRBJ2-1
CDR3 protein: CASSLRPRASGYNEQFF
CDR3 DNA: TGTGCCAGCAGCTTAAGACCCCGGGCTAGCGGATACAATGAGCAGTTCTTC

D gene: TRBD1
V gene: TRBV9
clone size: -
J gene: TRBJ2-5
CDR3 protein: CASSVDGTGEETQYF
CDR3 DNA: TGTGCCAGCAGCGTAGATGGGACAGGGGAAGAGACCCAGTACTTC

D gene: -
V gene: TRBV6-1
clone size: -
J gene: TRBJ1-1
CDR3 protein: CATKFQGTNTEAFF
CDR3 DNA: TGTGCCACCAAGTTTCAGGGTACGAACACTGAAGCTTTCTTT

D gene: -
V gene: TRBV28
clone size: -
J gene: TRBJ2-7
CDR3 protein: CASSSNRASYEQYF
CDR3 DNA: TGTGCCAGCAGTTCTAACAGGGCCTCCTACGAGCAGTACTTC

D gene: -
V gene: TRBV28
clone size: -
J gene: TRBJ2-7
CDR3 protein: CASRWGVYEQYF
CDR3 DNA: TGTGCCAGCAGATGGGGGGTGTACGAGCAGTACTTC

D gene: -
V gene: TRBV6-5
clone size: -
J gene: TRBJ1-6
CDR3 protein: CASSTGTPGSPLHF
CDR3 DNA: TGTGCCAGCAGTACCGGGACACCGGGTTCACCCCTCCACTTT

D gene: -
V gene: TRBV27
clone size: -
J gene: TRBJ1-1
CDR3 protein: CASSSPTAKNTEAFF
CDR3 DNA: TGTGCCAGCAGTTCCCCGACAGCCAAAAACACTGAAGCTTTCTTT

D gene: -
V gene: TRBV9
clone size: -
J gene: TRBJ2-3
CDR3 protein: CASSVSEVLDTQYF
CDR3 DNA: TGTGCCAGCAGCGTATCTGAGGTGTTGGATACGCAGTATTTT

D gene: -
V gene: TRBV28
clone size: -
J gene: TRBJ1-1
CDR3 protein: CASRDATGSRTEAFF
CDR3 DNA: TGTGCCAGCCGAGACGCCACAGGGAGCAGGACTGAAGCTTTCTTT

D gene: -
V gene: TRBV19
clone size: -
J gene: TRBJ1-2
CDR3 protein: CASSVDRGANYDGYTF
CDR3 DNA: TGTGCCAGTAGTGTGGACAGAGGCGCCAACTATGATGGCTACACCTTC

D gene: -
V gene: TRBV4-1
clone size: -
J gene: TRBJ1-6
CDR3 protein: CASSQASGSYNSPLHF
CDR3 DNA: TGCGCCAGCAGCCAAGCATCCGGGTCCTATAATTCACCCCTCCACTTT

D gene: -
V gene: TRBV28
clone size: -
J gene: TRBJ2-2
CDR3 protein: CASRRGGGTGELFF
CDR3 DNA: TGTGCCAGCAGGAGGGGGGGAGGCACCGGGGAGCTGTTTTTT

D gene: TRBD2
V gene: TRBV10-3
clone size: -
J gene: TRBJ2-3
CDR3 protein: CAISYKAGGGAADTQYF
CDR3 DNA: TGTGCCATCAGCTACAAGGCAGGCGGGGGGGCGGCTGATACGCAGTATTTT

D gene: TRBD2
V gene: TRBV4-1
clone size: -
J gene: TRBJ2-1
CDR3 protein: CASSQGMRGVDEQFF
CDR3 DNA: TGCGCCAGCAGCCAAGGGATGCGGGGGGTCGATGAGCAGTTCTTC

D gene: -
V gene: TRBV10-3
clone size: -
J gene: TRBJ1-6
CDR3 protein: CAIRGAGGSAHSPLHF
CDR3 DNA: TGTGCCATCAGGGGGGCAGGCGGATCTGCCCATTCACCCCTCCACTTT

D gene: -
V gene: TRBV19
clone size: -
J gene: TRBJ2-5
CDR3 protein: CASSDGRRETQYF
CDR3 DNA: TGTGCCAGTAGTGACGGCCGGAGGGAGACCCAGTACTTC

D gene: TRBD1
V gene: TRBV2
clone size: -
J gene: TRBJ1-4
CDR3 protein: CASNADRVDEKLFF
CDR3 DNA: TGTGCCAGCAACGCCGACAGGGTGGATGAAAAACTGTTTTTT

D gene: TRBD1
V gene: TRBV7-9
clone size: -
J gene: TRBJ1-2
CDR3 protein: CASSFSGQGGSGYTF
CDR3 DNA: TGTGCCAGCAGCTTCTCGGGACAGGGGGGCTCTGGCTACACCTTC

D gene: TRBD1
V gene: TRBV28
clone size: -
J gene: TRBJ1-1
CDR3 protein: CASRPLPGTGGVQAFLTTEAFF
CDR3 DNA: TGTGCCAGCAGGCCCCTGCCTGGGACAGGGGGCGTTCAGGCGTTTCTGACCACTGAAGCTTTCTTT

D gene: -
V gene: TRBV6-5
clone size: -
J gene: TRBJ1-6
CDR3 protein: CASSYRQAHLHF
CDR3 DNA: TGTGCCAGCAGTTACCGACAGGCCCACCTCCACTTT

D gene: -
V gene: TRBV5-1
clone size: -
J gene: TRBJ1-4
CDR3 protein: CASSFGTTNEKLFF
CDR3 DNA: TGCGCCAGCAGCTTCGGGACAACTAATGAAAAACTGTTTTTT

D gene: TRBD2
V gene: TRBV18
clone size: -
J gene: TRBJ2-7
CDR3 protein: CASSSTSGAPYEQYF
CDR3 DNA: TGTGCCAGCTCCTCCACTAGCGGGGCCCCCTACGAGCAGTACTTC

D gene: -
V gene: TRBV3-1/TRBV3-2
clone size: -
J gene: TRBJ1-4
CDR3 protein: CASSQQGSGEKLFF
CDR3 DNA: TGTGCCAGCAGCCAACAGGGTAGTGGTGAAAAACTGTTTTTT

D gene: TRBD1
V gene: TRBV28
clone size: -
J gene: TRBJ1-4
CDR3 protein: CASSLRPPGGKNEKLFF
CDR3 DNA: TGTGCCAGCAGTTTGAGGCCTCCAGGGGGGAAGAATGAAAAACTGTTTTTT

D gene: -
V gene: TRBV25-1
clone size: -
J gene: TRBJ2-3
CDR3 protein: CASSEARGVGGDTQYF
CDR3 DNA: TGTGCCAGCAGTGAAGCGCGGGGTGTCGGGGGAGATACGCAGTATTTT

D gene: -
V gene: TRBV5-4
clone size: -
J gene: TRBJ1-6
CDR3 protein: CASRGEQGASPLHF
CDR3 DNA: TGTGCCAGCAGGGGGGAACAGGGAGCTTCACCCCTCCACTTT

D gene: -
V gene: TRBV5-6
clone size: -
J gene: TRBJ1-2
CDR3 protein: CASSPVGWGAHGYTF
CDR3 DNA: TGTGCCAGCAGCCCGGTGGGGTGGGGAGCGCATGGCTACACCTTC

D gene: -
V gene: TRBV28
clone size: -
J gene: TRBJ2-3
CDR3 protein: CASSGILSTDTQYF
CDR3 DNA: TGTGCCAGCAGCGGGATTCTAAGCACAGATACGCAGTATTTT

D gene: TRBD1
V gene: TRBV5-4
clone size: -
J gene: TRBJ1-1
CDR3 protein: CASSLGTGVGTEAFF
CDR3 DNA: TGTGCCAGCAGCTTGGGGACAGGGGTTGGGACTGAAGCTTTCTTT

D gene: TRBD1
V gene: TRBV19
clone size: -
J gene: TRBJ2-1
CDR3 protein: CASGGELGQGKKGNEQFF
CDR3 DNA: TGTGCCAGTGGGGGAGAGCTGGGACAGGGTAAAAAGGGGAATGAGCAGTTCTTC

D gene: -
V gene: TRBV27
clone size: few
J gene: TRBJ2-7
CDR3 protein: CASSSQGYEQYF
CDR3 DNA: TGTGCCAGCAGTTCACAGGGCTACGAGCAGTACTTC

D gene: -
V gene: TRBV2
clone size: -
J gene: TRBJ2-4
CDR3 protein: CASSNPLAKNIQYF
CDR3 DNA: TGTGCCAGCAGTAACCCACTAGCCAAAAACATTCAGTACTTC